These 2 T cell receptor beta chains share one sample of origin, sequenced in a study of early T cells in non-severe SARS-CoV-2 infection. TCRdb reanalysed the 5' RACE reads using MiXCR and keeps one entry per CDR3 protein. The table shows approximately 66,000 distinct CDR3 sequences, with approximately 13% occurring only once. The material sequenced was whole blood. All receptors derive from an adult who was a healthcare worker with PCR-confirmed SARS-CoV-2 infection or an uninfected control (not recorded which).

The chain combines TRBV13 with TRBJ2-5; D tentatively fits TRBD1 or TRBD2 (5 bases each). Germline loops: CDR1 PRHDT, CDR2 FYEKMQ (reference sequence). V dropped 6 bases and J dropped 3 bases, with 20 bases sitting between them. This CDR3 spans 16 amino acids. This CDR3 is CASSSELGVKEETQYF. CDR3 DNA sequence: TGTGCCAGCAGTTCAGAGTTGGGGGTAAAAGAAGAGACCCAGTACTTC. The full variable domain, rest sourced from reference TRBV13 and TRBJ2-5, is AAGVIQSPRHLIKEKRETATLKCYPIPRHDTVYWYQQGPGQDPQFLISFYEKMQSDKGSIPDRFSAQQFSDYHSELNMSSLELGDSALYFCASSSELGVKEETQYFGPGTRLLVL.

This clonotype was counted many times. This chain uses TRBV6-5 with TRBJ2-5; 12 nucleotides agree with TRBD2. This CDR3 has 16 amino acids. CDR1 and CDR2 from the germline V gene are MNHEY and SVGAGI. The V gene end was trimmed by 5 bases and the J gene end by 2 bases; junction bases not matched to a gene: 6. CDR3 nucleotides: TGTGCCAGCAGTGGCACTAGCGGGGGGCTTCAAGAGACCCAGTACTTC. It codes for CASSGTSGGLQETQYF.